This TCR beta chain was captured by sequencing in a study of T cells after yellow fever vaccination. Study at large: Fractions of low cell number were prepared using SMART-Seq v4 Ultra Low Input. Findings and caveats of the study: In FACS-sorted repertoires, abundant clonotypes from the bulk population could appear as contaminants. By day 5 rather than day 15, the secondary response had peaked, though it was weaker.

Points on this clonotype: As yet, its antigen is unknown.

TCR cDNA was made by 5'RACE template switching, adding a universal primer site and UMIs. A single record per CDR3 protein comes from TCRdb applying MiXCR to the 5' RACE reads. The sample lists around 200,000 distinct CDR3 sequences, 8% to 13% occurring once. The source of this sequence is a man aged 18 to 30 who received the YFV17D yellow fever vaccine. The source was CD8+ T cells sorted from PBMCs, collected 15 days after the yellow fever booster vaccination.

The CDR3: CASSLNGGVSSYNEQFF. The DNA for the CDR3 is TGTGCCAGCAGCTTAAATGGGGGGGTAAGCTCCTACAATGAGCAGTTCTTC. V is TRBV7-3 and J is TRBJ2-1; 7 bases map to TRBD2. The CDR3 covers 17 residues. Germline assignment: CDR1 SGHTA and CDR2 FQGTGA. The V gene end was trimmed by 1 base and the J gene end by 0 bases; junction bases not matched to a gene: 6. Complete variable domain (other parts from reference TRBV7-3 and TRBJ2-1): GAGVSQTPSNKVTEKGKYVELRCDPISGHTALYWYRQSLGQGPEFLIYFQGTGAADDSGLPNDRFFAVRPEGSVSTLKIQRTERGDSAVYLCASSLNGGVSSYNEQFFGPGTRLTVL.